What follows are 10 T cell receptor beta chains derived from one specimen sequenced in a study of blood T cell repertoires in COVID-19. The protocol was immunoSEQ multiplex PCR, while the TCRdb copy is restricted to in-frame clones and leaves out a portion. The top ten clones hold roughly 5.7% of a sample with about 180,000 clones, about 85% of them seen once. The specimen sequenced was PBMCs or T cells enriched from blood (not recorded which). Receptors originate from a woman between 40 and 50 years old with acute COVID-19.

This clone appeared a few times. The chain recombines TRBV19 with TRBJ1-2; 12 bases fit TRBD1. Germline V gene lookup returns CDR1 LNHDA and CDR2 SQIVND (reference sequence). J gave up 6 bases and V 4 bases, and 9 bases lay outside the gene matches. This CDR3 is built from 16 residues. The CDR3 DNA is TGTGCCAGTAGTAGTTTCCCGGGACAGGGGGCGCATGGCTACACCTTC. It codes for CASSSFPGQGAHGYTF.

The V and J genes are TRBV19 and TRBJ1-6, with no clear D. This CDR3 comprises 15 residues. Trimming pared 3 bases from V and 9 bases from J, leaving 15 bases between. The germline gives CDR1 LNHDA, CDR2 SQIVND (reference sequence). DNA for the CDR3: TGTGCCAGTAGTATCGCCCTACGGAGTGGTTCACCCCTCCACTTT. Its protein product is CASSIALRSGSPLHF.

The rearrangement links TRBV19 to TRBJ1-1, with D perhaps matching TRBD1 (6 bases). Trimming removed 9 bases at V and 5 bases at J, with 22 bases between. The CDR3 length is 15 residues. CDR1 and CDR2 (germline): LNHDA, SQIVND (reference sequence). The CDR3 reads CASRGWGGSETEAFF. The CDR3 bases are TGTGCCAGCAGGGGTTGGGGGGGAAGTGAAACTGAAGCTTTCTTT.

The rearrangement links TRBV9 to TRBJ2-3; TRBD2 is a possible D gene (6 bases). This CDR3 has 15 residues. Germline-derived CDR1 and CDR2 are SGDLS and YYNGEE. Trimming removed 0 bases from V and 3 bases from J, with 11 bases in between. In DNA, the CDR3 is TGTGCCAGCAGCGTAGCTGCGGCGGGGACAGATACGCAGTATTTT. Translated, it gives CASSVAAAGTDTQYF.

This chain links TRBV4-1 with TRBJ1-1, with 7 positions matching TRBD1. Germline V gene data show CDR1 as MGHRA and CDR2 as YSYEKL. This CDR3 region has 15 residues. The trim removed 4 bases at V and 2 bases at J, leaving 7 bases unmatched. Here the CDR3 reads CASSPQGNGNTEAFF. The CDR3 nucleotides are TGCGCCAGCAGCCCACAGGGGAATGGTAACACTGAAGCTTTCTTT.

In regard to this clone: Different DNA sequences within this sample yield the same CDR3. The genes are TRBV5-1 and TRBJ2-3; D unclear. V lost 4 bases and J 3 bases, leaving 3 bases between the germline ends. Germline CDR1 and CDR2: SGHRS and YFSETQ. This CDR3 contains 11 residues. CDR3 sequence (DNA): TGCGCCAGCAGCCAGACAGATACGCAGTATTTT. It specifies CASSQTDTQYF.

The chain is built from TRBV4-2 and TRBJ1-2; TRBD1 matches 10 bases. The CDR3 is 16 amino acids. Per the germline V gene, CDR1 is LGHNA and CDR2 is YNFKEQ. V lost 0 bases and J lost 8; bases outside the gene matches: 9. CDR3 protein: CASSQDLAGTGDGYTF. CDR3 in DNA: TGTGCCAGCAGCCAAGATCTAGCCGGGACAGGGGACGGCTACACCTTC.

The chain joins TRBV30 to TRBJ2-3, with D perhaps matching TRBD2 (6 bases). CDR1 and CDR2 (germline): GTSNPN, SVGIG (reference sequence). The CDR3 runs 14 residues. V dropped 0 bases and J dropped 0 bases, with 7 bases sitting between them. As DNA, the CDR3 is TGTGCCTGGAGTGTGGGAGGTAGCACAGATACGCAGTATTTT. It encodes CAWSVGGSTDTQYF.

V gene TRBV3-1 (or the pseudogene TRBV3-2) combines with J gene TRBJ2-5; 14 bases line up with TRBD2. V lost 5 bases, J lost 5 bases, and 4 bases stayed unmatched. CDR3 length equals 15 residues. Germline CDR1 is LGHDT and CDR2 is YNNKEL (reference sequence). CDR3 loop: CASSTRTSGRETQYF. DNA of the CDR3: TGTGCCAGCAGCACTCGGACTAGCGGGAGGGAGACCCAGTACTTC.

The chain carries TRBV11-2 and TRBJ2-1; D remains unclear. The ends were cut back, 0 bases at V and 3 bases at J, with 9 bases in the middle. The CDR3 spans 15 residues. Per the germline V gene, CDR1 is SGHAT and CDR2 is FQNNGV. As DNA, the CDR3 is TGTGCCAGCAGCTTAGAGGTAAGTAGCTACAATGAGCAGTTCTTC. As protein: CASSLEVSSYNEQFF.